This T cell receptor beta chain was found in a study of blood T cells in healthy people across ages. Study outcomes and limitations: Naive T cell percentage by flow cytometry tracked strongly with beta diversity. Both naive CD4+ cell counts and diversity were greater in long-lived donors than in aged donors. The fall in TCR beta diversity per million T cells was roughly linear with age.

Combining a sample-barcoded 5' primer with a J-beta primer mix, a second PCR ran for roughly 6 to 12 cycles. TCRdb re-analysed the 5' RACE reads in MiXCR, keeping a single row per CDR3 protein. The sample includes around 2 million distinct CDR3 sequences, more than 35% seen only once; the top ten take 23%. Per individual sample, total RNA of at least 6 micrograms was extracted. Details on this clonotype: Its specificity is unknown.

This sequence was found in a human donor in good health. Sequencing used blood.

This chain's CDR3 is CASSLMAGNLFF. CDR3 coding DNA: TGTGCCAGCAGCTTGATGGCGGGGAATCTGTTCTTC. The rearrangement joins TRBV7-8 to TRBJ2-1; D is possibly TRBD2 (6 bases). The CDR3 length is 12 residues. Trimming removed 3 bases from V and 15 bases from J, with 15 bases in between. The germline V gene has CDR1 SGHVS and CDR2 FQNEAQ. Full variable domain (missing parts from reference TRBV7-8 and TRBJ2-1): GAGVSQSPRYKVAKRGQDVALRCDPISGHVSLFWYQQALGQGPEFLTYFQNEAQLDKSGLPSDRFFAERPEGSVSTLKIQRTQQEDSAVYLCASSLMAGNLFFGPGTRLTVL.